This T cell receptor (beta chain) originates from a study of T cells in localized non-small cell lung cancer. Study-level findings and limits: Measurement of T cell clonality placed uninvolved adjacent lung highest, above the level in tumor. Elevated blood T cell density was associated with longer overall survival. A median about 56 of the top 100 tumor clones appeared in adjacent lung.

Data came from immunoSEQ multiplex PCR; TCRdb stores just in-frame clones and leaves some out. The table has roughly 89,000 clones, approximately 90% seen once. On this clone itself: What it binds is not known.

The germline gives CDR1 MNHNY, CDR2 SVGAGI (reference sequence). This CDR3 is built from 13 residues. Trimming took off 6 bases at V and 2 bases at J, with 11 bases between the two ends. This chain links TRBV6-6 with TRBJ2-7, with D perhaps TRBD2 (6 bases). The sample was PBMCs, taken before any cancer treatment. The clonotype was recovered from a woman aged 40-70 years with stage II squamous cell lung carcinoma. CDR3 in DNA: TGTGCCAGCAGCATGGACTACCCCTACGAGCAGTACTTC. It yields the protein CASSMDYPYEQYF.